A single sample gave rise to the 8 T cell receptor beta chains below, sequenced in a study of control samples from healthy donors and cancer patients. The method was immunoSEQ multiplex PCR; TCRdb's version includes in-frame clones alone and lacks a portion of them. The sample comprises 60,000 to 75,000 clones, 84% of which are singletons, and 25% to 35% rests with the top ten. Sequenced: blood. These receptors originate from a man aged 50 to 59 in good health.

The V call is TRBV4-1, the J call TRBJ1-4, with 9 positions matching TRBD1. This CDR3 region has 14 residues. CDR1 and CDR2 (germline): MGHRA, YSYEKL. With V trimmed by 4 bases and J by 6 bases, 3 bases remained unmatched. The CDR3 sequence is CASSPDRGDEKLFF. The CDR3 nucleotides are TGCGCCAGCAGCCCGGACAGGGGCGATGAAAAACTGTTTTTT.

The rearrangement links TRBV6-2 or TRBV6-3 to TRBJ2-7, with D possibly TRBD2 on 6 matching bases. Trimming shortened V by 2 bases and J by 4 bases, and 15 bases separated the two germline ends. The CDR3 contains 15 residues. From germline, CDR1 is MNHEY and CDR2 SVGEGT. As DNA, the CDR3 is TGTGCCAGCAGTTACCCGCGGGGCAGATCATACGAGCAGTACTTC. Translated, it gives CASSYPRGRSYEQYF.

The rearrangement joins TRBV7-2 to TRBJ2-5; a weak D match, TRBD1 (6 bases). Trimming shortened V by 1 base and J by 1 base, and 7 bases separated the two germline ends. Per the germline V gene, CDR1 is SGHTA and CDR2 is FQGNSA. The CDR3 is 14 residues long. The CDR3 protein is CASSLGQAQETQYF. CDR3 in DNA: TGTGCCAGCAGCTTAGGACAGGCCCAAGAGACCCAGTACTTC.

This clone was found a few times. The V call is TRBV9, the J call TRBJ1-4; D is unclear. Trimming left V 0 bases short and J 7 bases short, with 10 bases between. CDR3 length equals 14 residues. Germline assignment: CDR1 SGDLS and CDR2 YYNGEE. The CDR3 DNA reads TGTGCCAGCAGCGTAGACCCAAAGGGTGAAAAACTGTTTTTT. Translation gives CASSVDPKGEKLFF.

This sequence joins TRBV6-5 and TRBJ1-1; D is ambiguous. Germline-derived CDR1 and CDR2 are MNHEY and SVGAGI. The CDR3 extends over 14 amino acids. V lost 3 bases to trimming and J lost 1 base, with 9 bases between them. CDR3 loop: CASSYLPGNTEAFF. The CDR3 coding sequence is TGTGCCAGCAGTTATCTCCCAGGGAACACTGAAGCTTTCTTT.

This chain joins TRBV9 and TRBJ2-3; the D is unclear. The CDR3 has 12 residues. V lost 4 bases and J lost 4, with 7 bases in between. Germline loops: CDR1 SGDLS, CDR2 YYNGEE. The CDR3 reads CASSPYSDTQYF. CDR3 in DNA: TGTGCCAGCAGCCCCTATTCAGATACGCAGTATTTT.

J is TRBJ1-1 and V is TRBV25-1; D uncertain. Between the trimmed V and J ends, which lost 2 bases and 2 bases, there was a span of 6 bases. CDR3 length: 13 residues. Germline CDR1 MGHDK, CDR2 SYGVNS. The CDR3 sequence is CASSEVINTEAFF. The CDR3 DNA reads as TGTGCCAGCAGTGAAGTAATTAACACTGAAGCTTTCTTT.

The chain is built from TRBV7-9 and TRBJ1-2; 8 positions agree with TRBD1. V dropped 8 bases and J dropped 7; count of bases not matched to a gene: 15. Germline assignment: CDR1 SEHNR and CDR2 FQNEAQ (reference sequence). The CDR3 runs 15 residues. CDR3 sequence reads: CASGLWQGALSGYTF. The CDR3 coding sequence is TGTGCCAGCGGTTTATGGCAGGGGGCATTGTCTGGCTACACCTTC.